The following is a TCR beta chain sequence with its context. This sample stems from a study of CD8+ T cells in alopecia areata. For the study at large: The SALT score measured affected scalp surface percentage in treated patients.

Treatment of the sample: oral pan-JAK inhibitor, 5-10 mg twice daily. Germline assignment: CDR1 MDHEN and CDR2 SYDVKM. V lost 6 bases to trimming and J lost 8 bases, with 20 bases between them. This CDR3 comprises 15 residues. Extraction and reverse transcription of RNA yielded cDNA as the sequencing template. Clones were sequenced by immunoSEQ multiplex PCR, and TCRdb holds only the in-frame ones, with some missing. The sample carries some 88,000 clones, 44% recorded once. The sample was CD8+ T cells sorted from blood, taken at week 24, from a patient treated with tofacitinib. The J gene is TRBJ2-4, the V gene TRBV28; either TRBD1 or TRBD2 may fit D (5 bases each). The sequence derives from a human donor with alopecia areata. The CDR3 DNA follows: TGTGCCAGCAGCCCTACTGGGGGATCCTCCTACATTCAGTACTTC. Amino acids: CASSPTGGSSYIQYF.